This TCR beta chain was recovered during a study of T cells in Graves' hyperthyroidism and ophthalmopathy. The CDR3 sequence is 15 residues long. Trimming cost V 6 bases and J 5 bases; bases outside gene matches: 4. Regions amplified from RNA transcripts were the TCR beta CDR3 regions. Carried out on the TCR CDR3, a first-round RT-PCR used the HTBI primer set. TCRdb re-derived calls from the multiplex PCR reads in MiXCR, one entry per CDR3 protein. The sample includes more than 350,000 distinct CDR3 sequences, around 15% of them seen just once. This clonotype was counted at least ten times. The material sequenced was blood. This sequence was found in a woman aged 30 to 39 with Graves' ophthalmopathy. The rearrangement links TRBV12-3 or TRBV12-4 to TRBJ2-5; 15 bases align to TRBD2. CDR3 bases: TGTGCCAGCAGCCCGGGGACTAGCGGGGGGGAGACCCAGTACTTC. Its protein product is CASSPGTSGGETQYF.